The present T cell receptor beta chain was sequenced within a study of T cells in localized non-small cell lung cancer. Germline V gives CDR1 LGHNA, CDR2 YSLEER. Deletions cut 0 bases from V and 3 bases from J, with 8 bases between. The CDR3 has 14 amino acids. Profiling relied on immunoSEQ multiplex PCR, and the TCRdb table lists in-frame clones only, not all of them. The sample contains 40,000 to 55,000 clones, roughly 80% of which appear only once. This specimen consisted of PBMCs, obtained before any cancer treatment. The J gene is TRBJ1-1, the V gene TRBV4-3; D is perhaps TRBD1 (6 bases). The sequence derives from a woman between 40 and 69 years old with stage II lung adenocarcinoma. This CDR3 is CASSQDTGYTEAFF. Written as DNA, the CDR3 is TGCGCCAGCAGCCAAGACACAGGGTACACTGAAGCTTTCTTT.